Shown below are 22 T cell receptor beta chains from a single sample sequenced in a study of CD8 T cells in Susac syndrome. With random hexamers, reverse transcription was performed on about 0.5 to 1 ug of RNA. TCRdb used MiXCR to reprocess the immunoSEQ multiplex PCR reads, holding one entry per CDR3 protein. This sample carries over 65,000 distinct CDR3 sequences, approximately 94% of them seen once, and the ten largest clones take roughly 0.5%. Sequenced sample: CD4+ T cells from PBMCs. The receptors shown here come from a human donor with Susac syndrome.

This clonotype was observed a single time. The rearrangement joins TRBV20-1 to TRBJ2-4; 10 nucleotides line up with TRBD2. This CDR3 contains 14 residues. Germline values: CDR1 DFQATT, CDR2 SNEGSKA (reference sequence). V was pared by 3 bases and J by 4 bases, with 3 bases of the junction left unmatched. CDR3 DNA: TGCAGTGCTAGGCCGGGACTAGCGAAAAACATTCAGTACTTC. Protein product: CSARPGLAKNIQYF.

V usage is TRBV27 and J usage is TRBJ2-1, with D perhaps given as TRBD1 or TRBD2 (8 bases each). The ends were cut back, 5 bases at V and 5 bases at J, with 22 bases in the middle. Germline CDR1 and CDR2: MNHEY and SMNVEV (reference sequence). This CDR3 comprises 17 residues. CDR3 in DNA: TGTGCCAGCAGTATCAGGGGGCAGGGGACTAGGGACAATGAGCAGTTCTTC. Its translation: CASSIRGQGTRDNEQFF.

The chain has TRBV4-2 and TRBJ2-3; 7 nucleotides match TRBD1. With 6 bases clipped from V and 0 bases from J, the junction kept 3 bases outside the gene matches. There are 14 residues in the CDR3. Germline V lookup: CDR1 LGHNA, CDR2 YNFKEQ. As DNA, the CDR3 is TGTGCCAGCAGACAGACAGGGAGCACAGATACGCAGTATTTT. It is translated as CASRQTGSTDTQYF.

The rearrangement joins TRBV28 to TRBJ1-5, with 8 bases aligning to TRBD1. V lost 6 bases to trimming and J lost 4 bases; unmatched junction nucleotides: 8. The CDR3 is 15 residues long. Germline V lookup: CDR1 MDHEN, CDR2 SYDVKM. The CDR3 coding sequence is TGTGCCAGCAGAGGGTGGACAGGGACGAATCAGCCCCAGCATTTT. Its translation is CASRGWTGTNQPQHF.

The rearrangement joins TRBV30 to TRBJ1-1, with D perhaps TRBD1 (5 bases). Looked up from germline, CDR1 is GTSNPN and CDR2 is SVGIG (reference sequence). The CDR3 consists of 13 residues. V gave up 4 bases and J gave up 1 base, with 10 bases separating them. CDR3 nucleotide sequence: TGTGCCTGGAAGCAGGGACGGAACACTGAAGCTTTCTTT. Encoded protein: CAWKQGRNTEAFF.

CDR3 sequence (DNA): TGTGCCAGCAGCCTCGGGGGTGGCTCGGGGGATACGCAGTATTTT. Its protein product is CASSLGGGSGDTQYF. V usage is TRBV3-1 and J usage is TRBJ2-3; D perhaps matches TRBD2 (6 bases). The CDR3 has 15 residues. Germline V gives CDR1 LGHDT, CDR2 YNNKEL (reference sequence). The V and J ends lost 4 bases and 6 bases respectively, with 17 bases between them.

This sequence joins TRBV5-6 and TRBJ2-4; D remains ambiguous. The CDR3 runs 14 residues. Germline CDR1 SGHDT, CDR2 YYEEEE. Trimming took off 0 bases at V and 9 bases at J, with 13 bases between the two ends. Here the CDR3 reads CASSLVRRVGIQYF. CDR3 DNA sequence: TGTGCCAGCAGCTTGGTTCGGAGAGTAGGCATTCAGTACTTC. The variable domain in full, with the rest retrieved from reference TRBV5-6 and TRBJ2-4, is DAGVTQSPTHLIKTRGQQVTLRCSPKSGHDTVSWYQQALGQGPQFIFQYYEEEERQRGNFPDRFSGHQFPNYSSELNVNALLLGDSALYLCASSLVRRVGIQYFGAGTRLSVL.

The CDR3 region is CASSGDTQSYGYTF. DNA of the CDR3: TGTGCCAGCAGTGGGGACACTCAATCCTATGGCTACACCTTC. The chain has TRBV2 and TRBJ1-2, with a weak D call TRBD1 (6 bases). The CDR3 runs to 14 residues. V shed 4 bases and J shed 4 bases, with 13 bases lying between them. CDR1 and CDR2 (germline): SNHLY, FYNNEI. The full variable domain, with the rest looked up from reference TRBV2 and TRBJ1-2, is EPEVTQTPSHQVTQMGQEVILRCVPISNHLYFYWYRQILGQKVEFLVSFYNNEISEKSEIFDDQFSVERPDGSNFTLKIRSTKLEDSAMYFCASSGDTQSYGYTFGSGTRLTVV.

The V call is TRBV10-3, the J call TRBJ2-5, with D possibly matching TRBD2 (5 bases). CDR3 size: 15 residues. Germline V gene sequence: CDR1 ENHRY, CDR2 SYGVKD. The V end was cut by 2 bases, the J end by 6 bases, with 16 bases between. The CDR3 coding sequence is TGTGCCATCAGTGAGCCTACGAGGGAGCGACAGACCCAGTACTTC. It specifies CAISEPTRERQTQYF.

This clonotype was counted once. The J gene is TRBJ2-7, the V gene TRBV28, with D tentatively TRBD2 (6 bases). V gave up 7 bases and J gave up 4 bases, with 20 bases separating them. The length of the CDR3 is 15 residues. CDR1 is MDHEN, CDR2 SYDVKM, per germline. The CDR3 coding sequence is TGTGCCAGCAAAGGAGGTTCGGGAGAGAGGTACGAGCAGTACTTC. Translation: CASKGGSGERYEQYF.

The chain joins TRBV7-2 to TRBJ2-7; TRBD1 matches 9 bases. Germline values: CDR1 SGHTA, CDR2 FQGNSA. V shed 5 bases, J shed 0 bases, and the junction held 14 bases outside the gene matches. The CDR3 is 18 amino acids. The CDR3 region is CASSPRPGTGIFSYEQYF. CDR3 nucleotide sequence: TGTGCCAGCAGCCCGCGTCCCGGGACAGGGATTTTCTCCTACGAGCAGTACTTC.

V and J are TRBV6-6 and TRBJ2-5; 10 nucleotides align to TRBD2. The CDR3 covers 16 residues. The V segment lost 2 bases and the J segment 4 bases; nucleotides outside the gene matches: 7. Looked up from germline, CDR1 is MNHNY and CDR2 is SVGAGI (reference sequence). For the CDR3, the DNA is TGTGCCAGCAGTTACAGCAGCGGGGGGGCCAGAGAGACCCAGTACTTC. It is translated as CASSYSSGGARETQYF.

The V and J genes are TRBV12-5 and TRBJ2-7; no reliable D call. Germline V gene sequence: CDR1 LGHNT, CDR2 FRNRAP. V gave up 6 bases and J gave up 3 bases, with 9 bases separating them. The CDR3 is 12 amino acids. The CDR3 region has the DNA TGTGCTAGTGGGGGTCGAGACTACGAGCAGTACTTC. Encoded protein: CASGGRDYEQYF.

This clonotype has just one count. This rearrangement joins TRBV6-5 to TRBJ2-3, with 7 bases lining up with TRBD2. V shed 0 bases, J shed 2 bases, and the junction held 8 bases outside the gene matches. Germline assignment: CDR1 MNHEY and CDR2 SVGAGI. This CDR3 has 17 amino acids. CDR3 loop: CASSYSGPSGPTDTQYF. CDR3 nucleotide sequence: TGTGCCAGCAGTTACTCCGGGCCTAGCGGTCCCACAGATACGCAGTATTTT.

Only one count was recorded for this clonotype. The chain joins TRBV14 to TRBJ1-4; no firm D call. This CDR3 spans 15 amino acids. Trimming removed 4 bases from V and 7 bases from J, with 16 bases in between. Looked up from germline, CDR1 is SGHDN and CDR2 is FVKESK. The CDR3 DNA sequence: TGTGCCAGCAGCCCCTTTAAAGGACGTGGTGAAAAACTGTTTTTT. Its translation: CASSPFKGRGEKLFF.

This chain connects TRBV19 to TRBJ2-1; D possibly corresponds to TRBD2 (5 bases). CDR1 and CDR2 from the germline V gene are LNHDA and SQIVND (reference sequence). This CDR3 region has 15 residues. Trimming left V 3 bases short and J 4 bases short, with 13 bases between. The CDR3 DNA follows: TGTGCCAGTAGTATCATTGAAGGGAGATACAATGAGCAGTTCTTC. It specifies CASSIIEGRYNEQFF.

The sample holds one count of this clonotype. The V and J genes are TRBV19 and TRBJ1-2; D not certain. V was clipped by 3 bases and J by 11 bases, with 13 bases between them. The CDR3 length is 12 residues. Germline V gene data show CDR1 as LNHDA and CDR2 as SQIVND (reference sequence). The CDR3 nucleotides read TGTGCCAGTAGTATTTCTAGCGGAGGTTACACCTTC. Its protein is CASSISSGGYTF.

This chain links TRBV10-3 with TRBJ2-7; 10 nucleotides align to TRBD1. Germline CDR1 reads ENHRY; CDR2 reads SYGVKD. The CDR3 contains 15 residues. The V and J ends lost 6 bases and 1 base, in that order; junction bases with no gene match: 6. In DNA form, the CDR3 reads TGTGCCATCAGAGCCGGGACAGGGGTTTCCTACGAGCAGTACTTC. This encodes CAIRAGTGVSYEQYF.

CDR3 bases: TGTGCCAGCTCACCTCAGGGCGGCTACGAGCAGTACTTC. This gives the protein CASSPQGGYEQYF. This chain links TRBV18 with TRBJ2-7; the D gene is possibly TRBD1 (5 bases). The length of the CDR3 is 13 residues. Germline assignment: CDR1 KGHSH and CDR2 LQKENI. Trimming cost V 3 bases and J 3 bases, with 9 bases left between them.

The V call is TRBV6-1, the J call TRBJ2-7, with 7 nucleotides matching TRBD1. After removal of 6 bases from V and 3 bases from J, the junction contained 8 bases not matched to a gene. Germline V CDR1 and CDR2: MNHNS, SASEGT. The CDR3 has 14 residues. DNA of the CDR3: TGTGCCAGCAGGACACCGGGACAGCGCTACGAGCAGTACTTC. Translated, it gives CASRTPGQRYEQYF.

The chain couples TRBV20-1 to TRBJ2-7, with D tentatively TRBD2 (6 bases). The CDR3 runs 15 residues. V lost 0 bases and J 2 bases, leaving 14 bases between the germline ends. CDR1 is DFQATT, CDR2 SNEGSKA, per germline (reference sequence). DNA of the CDR3: TGCAGTGCTAGAGAACGGGAGACGTTAGCCTACGAGCAGTACTTC. This codes for CSARERETLAYEQYF.

For the CDR3, the DNA is TGCAGTGCTAGAGGTGGCAGGGTCGGCACTGAAGCTTTCTTT. Its translation: CSARGGRVGTEAFF. V gene TRBV20-1 combines with J gene TRBJ1-1, with D maybe TRBD1 (5 bases). Germline CDR1 DFQATT, CDR2 SNEGSKA (reference sequence). The CDR3 contains 14 residues. Deletions cut 1 base from V and 4 bases from J, with 13 bases between.